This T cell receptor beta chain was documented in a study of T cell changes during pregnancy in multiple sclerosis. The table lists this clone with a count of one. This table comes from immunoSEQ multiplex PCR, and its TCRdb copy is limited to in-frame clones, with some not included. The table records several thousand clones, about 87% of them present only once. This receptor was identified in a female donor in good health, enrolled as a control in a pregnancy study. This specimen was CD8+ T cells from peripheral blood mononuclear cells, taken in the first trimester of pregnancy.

The DNA for the CDR3 is TGTGCCAGCAGCGAGGGGACTTCGTTCACCGGGGAGCTGTTTTTT. Its translation: CASSEGTSFTGELFF. The chain carries TRBV5-6 and TRBJ2-2, with a weak D call TRBD2 (6 bases). Trimming took 4 bases from V and 4 from J, leaving 14 bases between them. This CDR3 comprises 15 residues. CDR1 is SGHDT and CDR2 is YYEEEE in the germline V gene.